This T cell receptor beta chain was sequenced for a study of T-cell reconstitution after alpha-beta-depleted transplantation in children. As for this clonotype: The germline gene is not matched at one end of the junction; a read error may be the cause.

The authors prepared the TCRbeta library with unique molecular identifiers. TCRdb re-derived calls from the PCR reads in MiXCR, one entry per CDR3 protein. The sample lists hundreds of thousands of distinct CDR3 sequences, about 16% seen once, with less than 30% in the top ten. The CDR3 has 12 amino acids. The germline CDR1 and CDR2 sequences are SNHLY and FYNNEI. This clonotype was sampled from a boy in the first two years of life who had a stem cell transplant for Wiskott-Aldrich syndrome, so the T cells may come from the graft donor. This material consisted of PBMCs, mostly from graft donor cells, taken 360 days after TCRalphabeta/CD19-depleted stem cell transplant. V and J are TRBV2 and TRBJ2-7, with D perhaps given as TRBD1 or TRBD2 (5 bases each). For the CDR3, the DNA is TGTGCCAGCAGTGAGGCTCGGGGCGCGCGCGACTTC. It translates to CASSEARGARDF.